The 10 T cell receptor beta chains presented below share a single source sample, sequenced in a study of T cell repertoires in cytomegalovirus infection (dated by TCRdb to between 2018 and 2021). The listed sequencing device is Illumina HiSeq 1500. TCRdb cleaned the public reads at Q25 with fastp, built clones with MiXCR and kept in-frame beta chains. A single entry per CDR3 protein holds the most common genes and DNA from its merged rows. The sample yields hundreds of thousands of distinct CDR3 sequences; roughly 6.5% were counted once. The ten largest clones take up around 6% of the sample. Sequenced: PBMCs. These TCRs come from a human donor in good health (CMV status not recorded). Some clones in this sample may be carry-over from other donors' samples.

This clonotype was counted ten times or more. The chain has TRBV7-2 and TRBJ1-5; D gene uncertain. V gave up 4 bases and J gave up 0 bases, with 10 bases separating them. This CDR3 spans 15 amino acids. From germline, CDR1 is SGHTA and CDR2 FQGNSA. The CDR3: CASSSRSDSNQPQHF. For the CDR3, the DNA is TGTGCCAGCAGCTCCCGAAGCGATAGCAATCAGCCCCAGCATTTT.

At least ten counts were recorded for this clonotype. This sequence joins TRBV2 and TRBJ1-2; D is perhaps TRBD1 (5 bases). The V gene lost 6 bases and the J gene lost 3 bases, with 14 bases spanning the gap. Looked up from germline, CDR1 is SNHLY and CDR2 is FYNNEI. The CDR3 spans 14 residues. In nucleotides, the CDR3 is TGTGCCAGCAGGGACGGGGGTGGGGACTATGGCTACACCTTC. Its protein product is CASRDGGGDYGYTF. The full variable domain, with the rest looked up from reference TRBV2 and TRBJ1-2, is EPEVTQTPSHQVTQMGQEVILRCVPISNHLYFYWYRQILGQKVEFLVSFYNNEISEKSEIFDDQFSVERPDGSNFTLKIRSTKLEDSAMYFCASRDGGGDYGYTFGSGTRLTVV.

This clonotype was recorded many times. The gene calls are TRBV7-2 and TRBJ2-3; D is ambiguous. Germline V lookup: CDR1 SGHTA, CDR2 FQGNSA. Trimming removed 5 bases at V and 2 bases at J, with 14 bases between. This CDR3 has 15 residues. CDR3 loop: CASSPTSDSTDTQYF. CDR3 nucleotides: TGTGCCAGCAGCCCGACATCGGATTCCACAGATACGCAGTATTTT.

This clonotype occurred many times. V gene TRBV7-2 combines with J gene TRBJ2-5; 7 bases are a match to TRBD1. CDR1 and CDR2 (germline): SGHTA, FQGNSA. With V trimmed by 5 bases and J by 3 bases, 6 bases remained unmatched. The length of the CDR3 is 14 residues. The CDR3 DNA reads TGTGCCAGCAGCCCTTGGGACAGAAAAGAGACCCAGTACTTC. This gives the protein CASSPWDRKETQYF.

This clonotype was seen at least ten times. This rearrangement joins TRBV18 to TRBJ2-1; no clear D. The CDR3 sequence is 14 residues long. Trimming removed 2 bases at V and 0 bases at J, with 5 bases between. Germline V gene sequence: CDR1 KGHSH, CDR2 LQKENI. CDR3 residues: CASSPGVSYNEQFF. CDR3 DNA sequence: TGTGCCAGCTCACCAGGGGTCTCCTACAATGAGCAGTTCTTC.

This clonotype was counted ten times or more. The J gene is TRBJ2-1, the V gene TRBV10-3; D gene ambiguous. Germline V gives CDR1 ENHRY, CDR2 SYGVKD. The CDR3 is 11 amino acids. The V and J ends lost 8 bases and 12 bases respectively, with 14 bases between them. In DNA, the CDR3 is TGTGCCATCGGGCCCCCCGTGCCGCAGTTCTTC. Amino acids: CAIGPPVPQFF.

This clonotype was found a few times. The chain employs TRBV7-9 and TRBJ1-1; D remains unclear. V dropped 3 bases and J dropped 8 bases, with 16 bases sitting between them. The length of the CDR3 is 14 residues. Per germline, CDR1 SEHNR and CDR2 FQNEAQ (reference sequence). The CDR3 sequence: CASSFPPRTSEAFF. The CDR3 DNA reads as TGTGCCAGCAGCTTCCCTCCGAGGACGTCAGAAGCTTTCTTT.

Many counts were recorded for this clonotype. DNA for the CDR3: TGCGCCAGCAGCCACCTCGGGGACAACACTGAAGCTTTCTTT. Translation gives CASSHLGDNTEAFF. This chain links TRBV10-2 with TRBJ1-1; D is possibly TRBD1 (5 bases). The V end lost 6 bases, the J end lost 2 bases, and 13 bases lay between the germline ends. Germline CDR1 and CDR2: WSHSY and SAAADI. The CDR3 contains 14 residues.

There are a few counts of this clonotype. V gene TRBV12-3 or TRBV12-4 combines with J gene TRBJ1-2; the D is unclear. The CDR3 covers 11 residues. V lost 7 bases, J lost 4 bases, and 7 bases lay in between. The CDR3 nucleotides are TGTGCCAGCATAGAGGGCTATGGCTACACCTTC. This sequence encodes CASIEGYGYTF.

This clonotype was seen many times. The chain combines TRBV18 with TRBJ2-5, with D unclear. The V end was cut by 2 bases, the J end by 1 base, with 11 bases between. The CDR3 loop spans 15 amino acids. CDR1 is KGHSH, CDR2 LQKENI, per germline. The CDR3 region is CASSPSIGSQETQYF. DNA for the CDR3: TGTGCCAGCTCACCATCCATCGGATCCCAAGAGACCCAGTACTTC.